This T cell receptor (beta chain) is from a study of blood T cells in healthy people across ages. Study observations and caveats: Changes in expanded clonotypes were possibly confounded, as the CMV status of donors was unknown.

As concerns this clonotype: Its antigen is not known.

Combining a sample-barcoded 5' primer with a J-beta primer mix, a second PCR ran for roughly 7 to 11 cycles. TCRdb analysed the 5' RACE reads with MiXCR anew, one entry per CDR3 protein. The sample yields about 620,000 distinct CDR3 sequences, over 40% seen once. Sequencing was performed on blood. This TCR came from a woman at least 80 years old in good health.

The CDR3 DNA reads TGCAGTGTATCGACCGTCTATAACTCCAATTCACCCCTCCACTTT. It yields the protein CSVSTVYNSNSPLHF. This rearrangement joins TRBV20-1 to TRBJ1-6; D unclear. Trimming pared 7 bases from V and 7 bases from J, leaving 20 bases between. Germline V CDR1 and CDR2: DFQATT, SNEGSKA (reference sequence). The CDR3 has 15 residues.